This TCR beta chain came from a study of shared clonotypes between healthy human individuals. Study results and caveats: Clonotypes not shared had lower generation probabilities than those common to all four donors. Sharing across four donors was highest in naive CD4 (around 5%) and lowest in memory CD8 (around 0.4%).

The repertoire was sequenced with immunoSEQ multiplex PCR; TCRdb's copy has only in-frame clones and lacks some. The sample has about 2 million clones; 95% are singletons. In germline, CDR1 is LNHNV, CDR2 YYDKDF (reference sequence). The V end lost 4 bases, the J end lost 5 bases, and 14 bases lay between the germline ends. The CDR3 is 14 residues long. Concerning this clone: The antigen remains undetermined. Other DNA sequences from this sample encode an identical CDR3 as well.

Among the donors, all were Caucasian adults who lived in Nashville, Tennessee. Sample: naive CD4+ T cells sorted from blood. The subset is: CD45RA+ positively selected. V gene TRBV15 combines with J gene TRBJ1-2; a possible D gene is TRBD1 (5 bases). The source of this sequence is a man younger than 30 in good health. The CDR3 here is CATSKGGVGYGYTF. The CDR3 DNA follows: TGTGCCACCAGCAAAGGAGGGGTGGGGTATGGCTACACCTTC.